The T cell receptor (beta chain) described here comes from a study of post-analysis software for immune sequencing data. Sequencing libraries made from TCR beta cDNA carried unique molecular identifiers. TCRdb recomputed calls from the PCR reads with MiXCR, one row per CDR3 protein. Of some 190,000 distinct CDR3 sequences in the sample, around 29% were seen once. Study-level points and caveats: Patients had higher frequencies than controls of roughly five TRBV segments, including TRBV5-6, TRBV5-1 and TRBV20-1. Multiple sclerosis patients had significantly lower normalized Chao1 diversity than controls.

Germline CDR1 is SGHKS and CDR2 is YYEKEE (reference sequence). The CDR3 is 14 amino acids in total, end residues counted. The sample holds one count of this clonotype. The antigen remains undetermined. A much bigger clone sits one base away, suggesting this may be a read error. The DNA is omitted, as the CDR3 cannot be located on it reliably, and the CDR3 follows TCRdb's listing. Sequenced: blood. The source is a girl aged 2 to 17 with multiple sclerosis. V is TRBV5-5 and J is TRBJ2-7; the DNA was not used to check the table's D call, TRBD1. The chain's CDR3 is CASSWGQGAYERYF.